A single sample is the source of the 10 T cell receptor beta chains below, sequenced in a study of beta chain features in type 1 diabetes. Study-level points and caveats: Significant though moderate, a shortening of TCRB CDR3s appeared in all four CD4+ subsets of Type 1 diabetes patients.

Expressed TCRB transcripts were sequenced, since all the RNA that had been isolated was reverse transcribed. Clones were sequenced by immunoSEQ multiplex PCR, and TCRdb holds only the in-frame ones, with some missing. The sample yields 200,000 to 300,000 clones, about a tenth seen once. These TCRs are of unknown antigen specificity. Sequencing was performed on naive CD4+ T cells from blood. All receptors derive from a man aged 25-45 years with type 1 diabetes.

The chain has TRBV7-3 and TRBJ2-1; D remains unclear. The CDR3 contains 14 residues. Deletions cut 2 bases from V and 2 bases from J, with 7 bases between. Germline CDR1 SGHTA, CDR2 FQGTGA. DNA of the CDR3: TGTGCCAGCAGCTTAGGCCTGACCTACAATGAGCAGTTCTTC. Translating gives CASSLGLTYNEQFF.

This clone was observed a few times. The chain carries TRBV15 and TRBJ2-1; no firm D call. CDR3 size: 13 residues. Trimming took 8 bases from V and 6 from J, leaving 14 bases between them. The germline CDR1 and CDR2 sequences are LNHNV and YYDKDF (reference sequence). CDR3 sequence (DNA): TGTGCCACCTCGGTCGTCCTTGGCAATGAGCAGTTCTTC. Translating gives CATSVVLGNEQFF.

This clone showed up just a few times. The V gene is TRBV28, the J gene TRBJ2-1; D not resolved. The CDR3 has 12 amino acids. Germline assignment: CDR1 MDHEN and CDR2 SYDVKM. V was pared by 3 bases and J by 3 bases, with 3 bases between. The CDR3 protein is CASSLYYNEQFF. CDR3 coding DNA: TGTGCCAGCAGTTTGTACTACAATGAGCAGTTCTTC.

The CDR3 protein is CASSRDLNTEAFF. CDR3 coding DNA: TGTGCCAGCAGCCGGGACTTGAACACTGAAGCTTTCTTT. V usage is TRBV7-9 and J usage is TRBJ1-1; TRBD1 is a possible D gene (5 bases). Germline V gene lookup returns CDR1 SEHNR and CDR2 FQNEAQ (reference sequence). The CDR3 runs to 13 residues. Trimming pared 5 bases from V and 0 bases from J, leaving 7 bases between.

The rearrangement uses TRBV4-1 and TRBJ2-5; 9 nucleotides line up with TRBD2. V trimming: 0 bases; J trimming: 1 base; junction bases outside the gene matches: 3. There are 16 residues in the CDR3. The germline CDR1 and CDR2 sequences are MGHRA and YSYEKL. The CDR3 protein is CASSQDERGVQETQYF. The CDR3 coding sequence is TGCGCCAGCAGCCAAGATGAGCGGGGGGTCCAAGAGACCCAGTACTTC.

The chain links TRBV25-1 to TRBJ1-1, with D possibly matching TRBD1 (5 bases). CDR3 length: 13 residues. V lost 7 bases, J lost 8 bases, and 17 bases lay in between. The V gene's germline CDR1 is MGHDK and CDR2 SYGVNS. The CDR3 nucleotides read TGTGCCAGCACCGACCAAGGTAGGGGCGAAGCTTTCTTT. It codes for CASTDQGRGEAFF.

This chain uses TRBV4-3 with TRBJ1-2; weak D call: TRBD1 (6 bases). Germline V gene data show CDR1 as LGHNA and CDR2 as YSLEER. The ends were cut back, 1 base at V and 6 bases at J, with 9 bases in the middle. CDR3 length: 13 residues. This chain's CDR3 is CASSQASGDGYTF. The CDR3 DNA follows: TGCGCCAGCAGCCAAGCTTCAGGGGATGGCTACACCTTC.

The rearrangement uses TRBV7-8 and TRBJ2-7; 9 nucleotides agree with TRBD2. V shed 4 bases and J 2 bases; nucleotides not matched to a gene: 9. This CDR3 comprises 16 residues. Looked up from germline, CDR1 is SGHVS and CDR2 is FQNEAQ. This CDR3 is CASSSLGLARPYEQYF. CDR3 coding DNA: TGTGCCAGCAGCTCCCTCGGACTAGCGCGTCCCTACGAGCAGTACTTC.

V gene TRBV6-6 combines with J gene TRBJ1-6; a possible D gene is TRBD1 (6 bases). Germline V gene sequence: CDR1 MNHNY, CDR2 SVGAGI (reference sequence). The CDR3 sequence is 15 residues long. V was clipped by 4 bases and J by 7 bases, with 14 bases between them. The CDR3 region has the DNA TGTGCCAGCAGTTGGAACCCGGGACAAAATTCACCCCTCCACTTT. Translated, it gives CASSWNPGQNSPLHF.

The chain combines TRBV19 with TRBJ1-6; weak D call: TRBD1 (5 bases). There are 16 residues in the CDR3. V was cut by 6 bases and J by 7 bases, with 19 bases left in between. In germline, CDR1 is LNHDA, CDR2 SQIVND (reference sequence). The CDR3 protein is CASSPATARGNSPLHF. As DNA, the CDR3 is TGTGCCAGTAGCCCGGCCACGGCCCGGGGGAATTCACCCCTCCACTTT.